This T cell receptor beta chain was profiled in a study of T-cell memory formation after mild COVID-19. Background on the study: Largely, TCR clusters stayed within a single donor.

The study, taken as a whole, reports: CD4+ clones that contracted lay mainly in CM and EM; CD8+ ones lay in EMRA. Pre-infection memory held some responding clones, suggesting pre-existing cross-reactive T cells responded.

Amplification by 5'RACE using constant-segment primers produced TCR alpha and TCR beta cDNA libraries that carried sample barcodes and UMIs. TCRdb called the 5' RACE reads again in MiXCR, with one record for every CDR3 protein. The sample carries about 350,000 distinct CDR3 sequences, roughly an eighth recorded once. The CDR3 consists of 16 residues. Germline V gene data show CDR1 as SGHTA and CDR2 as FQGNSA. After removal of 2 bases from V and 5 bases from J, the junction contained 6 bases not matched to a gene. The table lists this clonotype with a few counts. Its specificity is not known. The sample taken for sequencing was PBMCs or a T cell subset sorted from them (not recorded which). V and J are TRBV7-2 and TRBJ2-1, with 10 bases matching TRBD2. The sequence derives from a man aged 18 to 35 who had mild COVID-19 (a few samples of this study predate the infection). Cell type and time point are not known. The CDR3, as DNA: TGTGCCAGCAGCTTACTTGTAGCGGGGGGCAACAATGAGCAGTTCTTC. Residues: CASSLLVAGGNNEQFF.